Listed here is a single T cell receptor beta chain. Its antigen is not identified. Data came from immunoSEQ multiplex PCR; TCRdb stores just in-frame clones and leaves some out. The sample shows some 87,000 clones, roughly 92% of them seen only once. The data originate from a study of graft-versus-host responses after intestinal transplantation. Germline assignment: CDR1 LNHDA and CDR2 SQIVND (reference sequence). The CDR3 is made up of 13 amino acids. The ends lost 6 bases at V and 4 bases at J; junction bases unmatched: 6. The TCR sequence derives from a human donor who received an intestinal transplant. The sequencing here drew on unstimulated CD4+ T cells sorted from spleen or lymph node cells, taken before intestinal transplant. The rearrangement uses TRBV19 and TRBJ2-7, with 7 positions matching TRBD2. CDR3 sequence reads: CASRRGMDYEQYF. The CDR3, as DNA: TGTGCCAGTAGGCGGGGGATGGATTACGAGCAGTACTTC.